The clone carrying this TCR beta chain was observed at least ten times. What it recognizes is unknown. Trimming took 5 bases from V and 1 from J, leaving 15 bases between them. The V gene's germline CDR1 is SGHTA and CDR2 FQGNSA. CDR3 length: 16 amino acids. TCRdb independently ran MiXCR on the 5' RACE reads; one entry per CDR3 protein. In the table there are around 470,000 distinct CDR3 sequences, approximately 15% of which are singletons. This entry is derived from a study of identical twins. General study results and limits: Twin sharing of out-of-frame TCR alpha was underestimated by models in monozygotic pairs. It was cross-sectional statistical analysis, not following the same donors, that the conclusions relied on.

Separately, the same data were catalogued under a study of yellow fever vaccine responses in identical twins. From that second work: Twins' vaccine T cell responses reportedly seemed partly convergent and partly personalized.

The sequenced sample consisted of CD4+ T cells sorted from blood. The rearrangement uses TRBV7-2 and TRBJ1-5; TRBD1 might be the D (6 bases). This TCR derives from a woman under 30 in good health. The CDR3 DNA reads TGTGCCAGCAGCCGCGGCGGGGGCATGAGCAATCAGCCCCAGCATTTT. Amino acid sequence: CASSRGGGMSNQPQHF.